These 4 T cell receptor beta chains were sequenced from one sample in a study of blood T cell repertoires in COVID-19. This table comes from immunoSEQ multiplex PCR, and its TCRdb copy is limited to in-frame clones, with some not included. The sample contains around 68,000 clones, 85% to 90% of which appear only once. The sample comprised peripheral blood. Receptors originate from a man in his fifties or sixties with active COVID-19.

The chain links TRBV7-2 to TRBJ1-2, with D possibly matching TRBD1 (5 bases). This CDR3 comprises 15 residues. The V end was cut by 0 bases, the J end by 7 bases, with 15 bases between. Germline V gene sequence: CDR1 SGHTA, CDR2 FQGNSA. The CDR3 coding sequence is TGTGCCAGCAGCTTAGCGGAAGGGGCAGGGTTTGGCTACACCTTC. It translates to CASSLAEGAGFGYTF.

The CDR3, as DNA: TGCGCCAGCAGCTTGGGTCCGACAGGACTTAACTATGGCTACACCTTC. The encoded protein is CASSLGPTGLNYGYTF. The J gene is TRBJ1-2, the V gene TRBV5-1; a possible D gene is TRBD1 (6 bases). The CDR3 is 16 amino acids. V was shortened by 0 bases and J by 1 base, with 13 bases between the two germline ends. Per the germline V gene, CDR1 is SGHRS and CDR2 is YFSETQ.

This chain uses TRBV2 with TRBJ1-5; D ambiguous. V was trimmed by 4 bases and J by 4 bases, leaving 11 bases between them. CDR1 SNHLY and CDR2 FYNNEI come from the germline V gene. The CDR3 is 14 residues long. CDR3 sequence reads: CASSGSGNNQPQHF. The CDR3 DNA reads as TGTGCCAGCAGTGGATCCGGGAATAATCAGCCCCAGCATTTT.

This rearrangement joins TRBV10-2 to TRBJ1-6; perhaps TRBD1 as D (5 bases). CDR1 is WSHSY, CDR2 SAAADI, per germline. The CDR3 extends over 17 amino acids. Trimming shortened V by 7 bases and J by 6 bases, and 22 bases separated the two germline ends. The CDR3 loop reads CASIRGGDSKGNSPLHF. DNA of the CDR3: TGCGCCAGCATTCGGGGGGGGGACTCTAAAGGTAATTCACCCCTCCACTTT.